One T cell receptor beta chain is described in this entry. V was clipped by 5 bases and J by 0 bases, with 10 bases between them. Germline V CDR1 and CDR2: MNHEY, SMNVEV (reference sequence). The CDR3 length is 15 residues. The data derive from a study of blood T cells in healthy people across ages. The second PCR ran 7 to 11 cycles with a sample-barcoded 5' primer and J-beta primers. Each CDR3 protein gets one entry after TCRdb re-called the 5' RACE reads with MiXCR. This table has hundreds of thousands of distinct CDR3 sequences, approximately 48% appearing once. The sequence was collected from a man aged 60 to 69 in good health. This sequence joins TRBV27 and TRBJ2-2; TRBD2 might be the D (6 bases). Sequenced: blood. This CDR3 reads CASSHSGSNTGELFF. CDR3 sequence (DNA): TGTGCCAGCAGTCATAGCGGTTCGAACACCGGGGAGCTGTTTTTT.